A selection of T cell receptor beta chains follows, all from one sample in a study of control samples from healthy donors and cancer patients. Produced via immunoSEQ multiplex PCR; TCRdb's table is partial and in-frame only. The table has 150,000 to 190,000 clones, roughly 92% seen once. Sequences were obtained from blood. These receptors were obtained from a man between 45 and 60 years old in good health. Both conserved end residues are part of each CDR3. D genes are given only for firm matches. Some rows mark clone size as missing; the rest say once, few, many or name a class of expanded clone.

clone_size	v_call	j_call	d_call	cdr3_nt	cdr3_aa
-	TRBV19	TRBJ2-5	-	TGTGCCAGTAGGGGGACCGCACTGGAGACCCAGTACTTC	CASRGTALETQYF
-	TRBV28	TRBJ2-1	-	TGTGCCAGCACGGGAACGGGAAATGAGCAGTTCTTC	CASTGTGNEQFF
-	TRBV5-1	TRBJ2-5	-	TGCGCCAGCAGCTCGACTTTACTAGGATTGGACGAGACCCAGTACTTC	CASSSTLLGLDETQYF
-	TRBV30	TRBJ2-3	TRBD2	TGTGCCTGGAGGCGGACTAGCGGTAGCACAGATACGCAGTATTTT	CAWRRTSGSTDTQYF
-	TRBV3-1/TRBV3-2	TRBJ1-6	-	TGTGCCAGCAGCCAAGTGTCTGGGGATAATTCACCCCTCCACTTT	CASSQVSGDNSPLHF
-	TRBV10-1	TRBJ2-7	TRBD2	TGCGCCAGCAGTGACTGGACTAGCGGCTACGAGCAGTACTTC	CASSDWTSGYEQYF
-	TRBV19	TRBJ2-4	-	TGTGCCAGTAGTAGAGATAGATTAGCCAAAAACATTCAGTACTTC	CASSRDRLAKNIQYF
-	TRBV21-1	TRBJ1-5	-	TGTGCCAGCAGCCCTAACCGGGGAAACCAGCCCCAGCATTTT	CASSPNRGNQPQHF
-	TRBV11-2	TRBJ2-3	TRBD1	TGTGCCAGCAGCCTCCCCCGGGACAGGGTGTTAGATACGCAGTATTTT	CASSLPRDRVLDTQYF
-	TRBV10-2	TRBJ2-7	-	TGCGCCAGCAGTGACGCCGGGAAACGGTCCCTATTC	CASSDAGKRSLF
-	TRBV6-5	TRBJ1-1	-	TGTGCCAGCAGTTCTACTGACAGGAGTGAAGCTTTCTTT	CASSSTDRSEAFF
-	TRBV18	TRBJ2-1	-	TGTGCCAGCTCACCCCAGGGGGTAGCGGGCGATGAGCAGTTCTTC	CASSPQGVAGDEQFF
-	TRBV18	TRBJ1-2	-	TGTGCCAGCTCACCACCCGAACAGACCCATGGCTACACCTTC	CASSPPEQTHGYTF
-	TRBV4-1	TRBJ2-1	TRBD2	TGCGCCAGCAGTCTAGTTTTAGCGGGAGGTGCCTACAATGAGCAGTTCTTC	CASSLVLAGGAYNEQFF
once	TRBV5-4	TRBJ2-1	-	TGTGCCAGCAGCTTGGCGGGGGATCAAGGGAATGAGCAGTTCTTC	CASSLAGDQGNEQFF
-	TRBV27	TRBJ2-7	-	TGTGCCAGCAGTTTAGTCGGTACACCCGAGCAGTACTTC	CASSLVGTPEQYF
-	TRBV11-3	TRBJ2-5	-	TGTGCCAGCAGCTTACGCCCGGCGGAGACCCAGTACTTC	CASSLRPAETQYF
-	TRBV27	TRBJ2-1	-	TGTGCCAGCAGTTTATCCCCAAGTCAGGAGCAGTTCTTC	CASSLSPSQEQFF
once	TRBV21-1	TRBJ1-5	-	TGTGCCAGCAGCAATGAGTTTTCCGGCAATCAGCCCCAGCATTTT	CASSNEFSGNQPQHF
-	TRBV10-1	TRBJ1-2	-	TGCGCCAGCAGTGATTCTGACCTCGTCGGCTACACCTTC	CASSDSDLVGYTF
-	TRBV6-2/TRBV6-3	TRBJ2-1	TRBD2	TGTGCCAGCAGTTACTGGGGGGGTGAGCAGTTCTTC	CASSYWGGEQFF
-	TRBV27	TRBJ1-5	-	TGTGCCAGCAGTCCCCGTGAGGGGATGAGGGATCAGCCCCAGCATTTT	CASSPREGMRDQPQHF
-	TRBV12-3/TRBV12-4	TRBJ2-3	-	TGTGCCAGCAGTTTAAGGCTGACAGATACGCAGTATTTT	CASSLRLTDTQYF
-	TRBV28	TRBJ2-7	-	TGTGCCAGGCTAAAAGGGCACTCAGGACCTACCTACGAGCAGTACTTC	CARLKGHSGPTYEQYF
-	TRBV7-9	TRBJ1-1	-	TGTGCCAGCAGCGTGGCACAACTAGCTGAAGCTTTCTTT	CASSVAQLAEAFF
-	TRBV9	TRBJ2-1	-	TGTGCCAGCAGCGTAGTTGGAGCCTACAATGAGCAGTTCTTC	CASSVVGAYNEQFF
-	TRBV12-3/TRBV12-4	TRBJ1-2	-	TGTGCCAGCAGTCCGGCGGGCAGGGGCTACACCTTC	CASSPAGRGYTF
-	TRBV7-3	TRBJ2-2	TRBD2	TGTGCCAGCAGCGCACTAGCGGGAGGGCGCACCGGGGAGCTGTTTTTT	CASSALAGGRTGELFF
-	TRBV28	TRBJ2-2	TRBD2	TGTGCCAGCACCGAACGGGAGGTTGTGTTTTTT	CASTEREVVFF
-	TRBV6-2/TRBV6-3	TRBJ2-5	-	TGTGCCAGCAGCCCCACTATACTAGGACAAGAGACCCAGTACTTC	CASSPTILGQETQYF
-	TRBV7-9	TRBJ2-2	-	TGTGCCAGCAGCTTAACCCGAGTGCCCACCGGGGAGCTGTTTTTT	CASSLTRVPTGELFF
-	TRBV5-3	TRBJ1-5	-	TGTGCCACCCACCAGCCCCAGCATTTT	CATHQPQHF
-	TRBV9	TRBJ1-4	-	TGTGCCAGCAGCGTAGCTGGGGTGAATGAAAAACTGTTTTTT	CASSVAGVNEKLFF
once	TRBV2	TRBJ2-2	-	TGTGCCAGCAGAGTAGAGAACACCGGGGAGCTGTTTTTT	CASRVENTGELFF
-	TRBV6-5	TRBJ2-7	-	TGTGCCAGCAGTTACTCACAGGGTCCCTACGAGCAGTACTTC	CASSYSQGPYEQYF
-	TRBV15	TRBJ2-7	-	TGTGCCACCAGCAGAGATCCTACCTACGAGCAGTACTTC	CATSRDPTYEQYF
-	TRBV11-2	TRBJ2-7	TRBD2	TGTGCCAGCAGCGGGCTAGCGGGAATCGGGGAGCAGTACTTC	CASSGLAGIGEQYF
-	TRBV7-3	TRBJ2-3	TRBD2	TGTGCCAGCAGCCTGGGGGGCGGGAGGGCCGCAGATACGCAGTATTTT	CASSLGGGRAADTQYF
-	TRBV24-1	TRBJ2-5	TRBD1	TGTGCCACCAGTGACCCTAAACAGGGGGCGCGGGAGACCCAGTACTTC	CATSDPKQGARETQYF
-	TRBV5-6	TRBJ2-3	-	TGTGCCAGCAGCTTTCTAGATACGCAGTATTTT	CASSFLDTQYF
once	TRBV6-5	TRBJ2-5	TRBD1	TGTGCCAGCAGTTCTCGACAGGGCTGGGAGACCCAGTACTTC	CASSSRQGWETQYF
-	TRBV19	TRBJ1-5	-	TGTGCCAGTAGCTCTCGGATTGGGAGCAATCAGCCCCAGCATTTT	CASSSRIGSNQPQHF
-	TRBV24-1	TRBJ2-7	-	TGTGCCACCAGCTCTGGAGGGCGCCACGAGCAGTACTTC	CATSSGGRHEQYF
-	TRBV19	TRBJ2-5	TRBD1	TGTGCCAGTACAAACCAACAGGGGCCAGGGACCCAGTACTTC	CASTNQQGPGTQYF
-	TRBV10-1	TRBJ2-2	-	TGCGCCAGCAGTGCCACGCTGGGCGGGGAGCTGTTTTTT	CASSATLGGELFF
-	TRBV11-2	TRBJ2-6	-	TGTGCCAGCAGCCCAAGGACAGCCCTTGCTGGGGCCAACGTCCTGACTTTC	CASSPRTALAGANVLTF
-	TRBV6-6	TRBJ2-2	-	TGTGCCAGCAGGGACTCTGACACCGGGGAGCTGTTTTTT	CASRDSDTGELFF
-	TRBV28	TRBJ2-6	-	TGTGCCAGCAGAACCCGGACGCGTCTTGGAGGGGCCAACGTCCTGACTTTC	CASRTRTRLGGANVLTF
-	TRBV10-3	TRBJ2-2	-	TGTGCCATCAGTGAGGGAAGTAGGGGGAAGAACACCGGGGAGCTGTTTTTT	CAISEGSRGKNTGELFF
-	TRBV27	TRBJ2-1	-	TGTGCCAGCAGTTTCCAGGGCATGCCCTACAATGAGCAGTTCTTC	CASSFQGMPYNEQFF
-	TRBV5-6	TRBJ2-1	TRBD2	TGTGCCAGCAGCCCCGGACTAGCGGGAGTACAGTTCTTC	CASSPGLAGVQFF